The subject of this entry is one T cell receptor beta chain. Antigen unknown. In the PCR, 60 Vbeta and 13 Jbeta primers were used. Method: immunoSEQ multiplex PCR; TCRdb's copy keeps in-frame clones and lacks some. In the table there are about 140,000 clones, 65% to 85% of which are singletons. Germline CDR1 is SGHVS and CDR2 is FNYEAQ. CDR3 length equals 13 residues. J was trimmed by 5 bases and V by 5 bases; bases with no gene match: 4. This sample was included in a study of cytomegalovirus exposure and HLA in healthy donors. Study results and caveats: Exclusion applied to some V segments, including TRBV6-2 and TRBV6-3, as they were indistinguishable. In all likelihood, a cluster of highly shared sequence variants was a sequencing artifact. The authors enumerated around 150 TCR beta chains as linked to cytomegalovirus. Earlier analysis yielded a pattern in which most TCR beta V segments were productive about 90% or about 30% of the time.

The genes are TRBV7-6 and TRBJ2-7, with TRBD2 identical over 9 bases. Sequencing was carried out using PBMCs. The receptor was isolated from a man in his fifties or sixties in good health and CMV-seronegative. CDR3 nucleotides: TGTGCCAGCAGCCCTAGCGGGATCAACGAGCAGTACTTC. Translation: CASSPSGINEQYF.